The 27 T cell receptor beta chains presented below share a single source sample, sequenced in a study of blood T cell repertoires in COVID-19. Generated by immunoSEQ multiplex PCR, the TCRdb table keeps only in-frame clones and is missing some. The sample includes about 240,000 clones, less than 90% of them seen just once. Material: peripheral blood. The source of these receptors is a man aged 60-69 years with acute or convalescent COVID-19.

The CDR3 nucleotides are TGCGCCAGCAGCCAAGGGGGGCTGGGAAACACCATATATTTT. It codes for CASSQGGLGNTIYF. V is TRBV4-1 and J is TRBJ1-3; tentatively, D is TRBD1 (6 bases). Trimming removed 1 base at V and 4 bases at J, with 8 bases between. The CDR3 contains 14 residues. Germline V gene data show CDR1 as MGHRA and CDR2 as YSYEKL.

This clone was seen once. The chain has TRBV5-1 and TRBJ2-3; D unclear. The V and J ends lost 4 bases and 4 bases respectively, with 10 bases between them. Germline CDR1 and CDR2: SGHRS and YFSETQ. This CDR3 is built from 13 residues. CDR3 residues: CASSPQLPDTQYF. The CDR3 nucleotides are TGCGCCAGCAGCCCACAGTTGCCAGATACGCAGTATTTT.

The J gene is TRBJ2-7, the V gene TRBV15; TRBD1 might be the D (5 bases). V lost 0 bases and J lost 5, with 17 bases in between. Germline V lookup: CDR1 LNHNV, CDR2 YYDKDF (reference sequence). This CDR3 comprises 16 residues. Here the CDR3 reads CATSRDRRWQGHEQYF. The DNA for the CDR3 is TGTGCCACCAGCAGAGATCGCCGTTGGCAGGGCCACGAGCAGTACTTC. Full variable domain (rest looked up from reference TRBV15 and TRBJ2-7): DAMVIQNPRYQVTQFGKPVTLSCSQTLNHNVMYWYQQKSSQAPKLLFHYYDKDFNNEADTPDNFQSRRPNTSFCFLDIRSPGLGDTAMYLCATSRDRRWQGHEQYFGPGTRLTVT.

The rearrangement links TRBV7-3 to TRBJ1-1; possibly TRBD1 for D (5 bases). CDR1 and CDR2 from the germline V gene are SGHTA and FQGTGA. V lost 1 base and J 6 bases, leaving 18 bases between the germline ends. CDR3 length: 16 amino acids. The CDR3 spells CASSLREGQGMSEAFF. The CDR3 bases are TGTGCCAGCAGCTTAAGGGAGGGGCAGGGCATGTCTGAAGCTTTCTTT. Drawing the rest from reference TRBV7-3 and TRBJ1-1, the complete variable domain is GAGVSQTPSNKVTEKGKYVELRCDPISGHTALYWYRQSLGQGPEFLIYFQGTGAADDSGLPNDRFFAVRPEGSVSTLKIQRTERGDSAVYLCASSLREGQGMSEAFFGQGTRLTVV.

The V call is TRBV5-1, the J call TRBJ1-4, with a weak D call TRBD1 (5 bases). Germline V gives CDR1 SGHRS, CDR2 YFSETQ. This CDR3 contains 14 residues. Trimming cost V 0 bases and J 7 bases, with 10 bases left between them. The CDR3 spells CASSLEADSEKLFF. CDR3 coding DNA: TGCGCCAGCAGCTTGGAGGCCGACAGTGAAAAACTGTTTTTT.

The rearrangement joins TRBV6-6 to TRBJ1-1; TRBD1 agrees at 8 bases. V shed 6 bases, J shed 3 bases, and the junction held 9 bases outside the gene matches. This CDR3 has 15 amino acids. Germline V gene sequence: CDR1 MNHNY, CDR2 SVGAGI (reference sequence). The CDR3 region has the DNA TGTGCCAGCAGCAGGAACAGGGGGTCGGACACTGAAGCTTTCTTT. This codes for CASSRNRGSDTEAFF.

J is TRBJ2-5 and V is TRBV5-1; TRBD1 is a possible D gene (8 bases). CDR1 and CDR2 from the germline V gene are SGHRS and YFSETQ. V dropped 3 bases and J dropped 2 bases, with 17 bases sitting between them. The CDR3 is 16 amino acids. The CDR3 region has the DNA TGCGCCAGCAGCTCCGGTTACAGGGGGGGACAAGAGACCCAGTACTTC. This encodes CASSSGYRGGQETQYF.

The gene calls are TRBV7-2 and TRBJ1-6; 9 bases are shared with TRBD1. The junction had 8 bases not matched to a gene; V was cut back by 2 bases and J by 9 bases. The CDR3 is made up of 16 amino acids. Germline CDR1 and CDR2: SGHTA and FQGNSA. As DNA, the CDR3 is TGTGCCAGCAGCTTAACAGCGACAGGGGGATCTTCACCCCTCCACTTT. Translation: CASSLTATGGSSPLHF.

This chain uses TRBV7-9 with TRBJ2-2, with D possibly TRBD1 on 5 matching bases. There are 14 residues in the CDR3. Deletions cut 5 bases from V and 4 bases from J, with 11 bases between. Per the germline V gene, CDR1 is SEHNR and CDR2 is FQNEAQ (reference sequence). The CDR3 DNA is TGTGCCAGCAGCCCCGACAGCGTCACCGGGGAGCTGTTTTTT. Encoded protein: CASSPDSVTGELFF.

This chain uses TRBV4-1 with TRBJ1-1; the D is unclear. Germline loops: CDR1 MGHRA, CDR2 YSYEKL. CDR3 length: 14 amino acids. V lost 4 bases, J lost 1 base, and 10 bases lay in between. In DNA, the CDR3 is TGCGCCAGCAGCCTTCGGGAGGGGAACACTGAAGCTTTCTTT. Its translation: CASSLREGNTEAFF.

V gene TRBV4-2 combines with J gene TRBJ1-6, with D uncertain. The germline V and J ends were trimmed by 0 bases and 14 bases, with 23 bases remaining between them. The CDR3 extends over 17 amino acids. In germline, CDR1 is LGHNA, CDR2 YNFKEQ. CDR3: CASSQDGNNRRTHTLHF. As DNA, the CDR3 is TGTGCCAGCAGCCAAGACGGAAACAACAGACGAACCCACACCCTCCACTTT.

CDR3 in amino acids: CASSQQTGVIEKLFF. CDR3 in DNA: TGCGCCAGCAGCCAACAGACAGGGGTAATTGAAAAACTGTTTTTT. This rearrangement joins TRBV4-3 to TRBJ1-4; 8 nucleotides line up with TRBD1. CDR1 is LGHNA and CDR2 is YSLEER in the germline V gene. V shed 2 bases and J 7 bases; nucleotides not matched to a gene: 6. This CDR3 is built from 15 residues.

The rearrangement joins TRBV5-8 to TRBJ2-7; 10 positions match TRBD1. Germline V CDR1 and CDR2: SGHTS, YDEGEE. CDR3 length: 15 amino acids. Trimming cost V 4 bases and J 6 bases; bases outside gene matches: 10. The CDR3 DNA is TGTGCCAGCAGCCGAGCCGGGACAGGGGATTTCGAGCAGTACTTC. Translation gives CASSRAGTGDFEQYF.

The chain couples TRBV27 to TRBJ2-1, with TRBD2 identical over 13 bases. V gave up 3 bases and J gave up 2 bases; unmatched junction bases: 10. Looked up from germline, CDR1 is MNHEY and CDR2 is SMNVEV (reference sequence). CDR3 size: 19 residues. CDR3: CASSFDGLAGDLTYNEQFF. CDR3 coding DNA: TGTGCCAGCAGTTTTGACGGACTAGCGGGAGACTTAACCTACAATGAGCAGTTCTTC.

The chain carries TRBV6-1 and TRBJ1-2, with 7 bases aligning to TRBD1. J gave up 2 bases and V 2 bases, and 5 bases lay outside the gene matches. From germline, CDR1 is MNHNS and CDR2 SASEGT. This CDR3 is 15 amino acids long. This CDR3 is CASSEYGTANYGYTF. The CDR3 bases are TGTGCCAGCAGTGAATATGGGACAGCAAACTATGGCTACACCTTC.

J is TRBJ2-7 and V is TRBV28, with D unclear. The ends were cut back, 5 bases at V and 6 bases at J, with 11 bases in the middle. CDR1 MDHEN and CDR2 SYDVKM come from the germline V gene. CDR3 length equals 12 residues. The CDR3 coding sequence is TGTGCCAGCAGTAGCTCGTTATCCGAGCAGTACTTC. It yields the protein CASSSSLSEQYF.

The gene calls are TRBV6-5 and TRBJ2-2; perhaps TRBD2 as D (5 bases). CDR1 MNHEY and CDR2 SVGAGI come from the germline V gene. The ends were cut back, 0 bases at V and 5 bases at J, with 7 bases in the middle. The length of the CDR3 is 14 residues. The CDR3 loop is CASSYSQRTGELFF. In nucleotides, the CDR3 is TGTGCCAGCAGTTACTCGCAGCGGACCGGGGAGCTGTTTTTT.

This chain uses TRBV7-3 with TRBJ2-1, with TRBD2 matching 14 bases. Germline V gene sequence: CDR1 SGHTA, CDR2 FQGTGA. This CDR3 has 14 residues. V lost 5 bases, J lost 9 bases, and 3 bases stayed unmatched. This CDR3 is CASSTGLAGAEQFF. The CDR3 bases are TGTGCCAGCAGCACGGGACTAGCGGGGGCTGAGCAGTTCTTC.

This chain links TRBV28 with TRBJ2-1; 14 bases are a match to TRBD2. Germline trimming cut 8 bases from V and 6 bases from J; bases unmatched to any gene: 3. Germline lookup yields CDR1 MDHEN and CDR2 SYDVKM. There are 14 residues in the CDR3. The CDR3 sequence: CASQGLAGVNEQFF. CDR3 nucleotide sequence: TGTGCCAGCCAGGGACTAGCGGGAGTCAATGAGCAGTTCTTC.

This chain links TRBV10-3 with TRBJ2-4, with D unresolved. The germline gives CDR1 ENHRY, CDR2 SYGVKD. This CDR3 is built from 17 residues. The V and J ends lost 1 base and 0 bases respectively, with 13 bases between them. DNA of the CDR3: TGTGCCATCAGTGAGTACACTTCGGAGTCAGCCAAAAACATTCAGTACTTC. This translates into CAISEYTSESAKNIQYF.

The chain couples TRBV3-1 (or the pseudogene TRBV3-2) to TRBJ2-7; 8 nucleotides agree with TRBD1. With V trimmed by 2 bases and J by 0 bases, 15 bases remained unmatched. CDR1 and CDR2 from the germline V gene are LGHDT and YNNKEL (reference sequence). The CDR3 extends over 19 amino acids. In DNA, the CDR3 is TGTGCCAGCAGCCAACTACGCCCTCAAGGACAGGGCATCTCCTACGAGCAGTACTTC. It codes for CASSQLRPQGQGISYEQYF.

The chain combines TRBV7-2 with TRBJ2-2, with 14 bases matching TRBD2. The CDR3 consists of 16 residues. Germline assignment: CDR1 SGHTA and CDR2 FQGNSA. Losses at the gene ends were 3 bases for V and 4 bases for J; bases not matched to a gene: 1. CDR3 nucleotides: TGTGCCAGCAGCTTGGGACTAGCGGGAGTCACCGGGGAGCTGTTTTTT. This sequence encodes CASSLGLAGVTGELFF.

The gene calls are TRBV23-1 and TRBJ2-7; no definite D call. TRBV23-1 is an open reading frame whose function is uncertain. The CDR3 sequence is 17 residues long. V lost 4 bases and J lost 12, with 31 bases in between. CDR3 coding DNA: TGCGCCAGCAGTCGACTCCTCAACTCGAACCCCGTCCCGAGTCGGTACTTC. This codes for CASSRLLNSNPVPSRYF.

The genes are TRBV2 and TRBJ2-2, with TRBD1 as a possible D gene (5 bases). The CDR3 runs 15 residues. Trimming cost V 6 bases and J 0 bases, with 11 bases left between them. Germline values: CDR1 SNHLY, CDR2 FYNNEI. CDR3 amino acids: CASRLDTANTGELFF. In DNA form, the CDR3 reads TGTGCCAGCAGGTTGGACACTGCGAACACCGGGGAGCTGTTTTTT.

CDR3 DNA: TGTGCCACCAGTGAGGCAGGGGGTAACCCCGAAGCTTTCTTT. Amino acids: CATSEAGGNPEAFF. The V call is TRBV24-1, the J call TRBJ1-1; 7 bases line up with TRBD1. J lost 8 bases, V lost 4 bases, and 9 bases had no gene match. This CDR3 is 14 amino acids long. Germline-derived CDR1 and CDR2 are KGHDR and SFDVKD.

Of note for this clone: Compared with germline, one end of the junction differs, possibly owing to a read error. The genes are TRBV7-9 and TRBJ2-6, with 10 bases identical to TRBD2. CDR3 length equals 15 residues. Germline V gives CDR1 SEHNR, CDR2 FQNEAQ (reference sequence). The CDR3 region is CASSLAGAGANVLTF. CDR3 bases: TGTGCCAGCAGCCTAGCGGGAGCTGGGGCCAACGTCCTGACTTTC.

The chain couples TRBV12-5 to TRBJ2-7; D is perhaps TRBD1 (5 bases). Germline values: CDR1 LGHNT, CDR2 FRNRAP. Trimming shortened V by 1 base and J by 0 bases, and 19 bases separated the two germline ends. The CDR3 spans 18 residues. CDR3 loop: CASGLAIRLTAVSYEQYF. DNA of the CDR3: TGTGCTAGTGGTTTGGCGATCCGATTGACAGCTGTCTCCTACGAGCAGTACTTC.